This T cell receptor (beta chain) comes out of a study of T cell changes during pregnancy in multiple sclerosis. Germline V gives CDR1 PRHDT, CDR2 FYEKMQ (reference sequence). CDR3 length: 11 amino acids. V lost 8 bases to trimming and J lost 7 bases, with 12 bases between them. TCRdb's copy holds only in-frame clones and misses some; the assay was immunoSEQ multiplex PCR. The sample carries 90,000 to 95,000 clones, over 80% recorded once. This TCR derives from a female donor with multiple sclerosis, enrolled in a pregnancy study. Material: peripheral blood, obtained in the first trimester of pregnancy. This chain connects TRBV13 to TRBJ2-7, with D possibly being TRBD2 (6 bases). The CDR3 region is CASRRGDEQYF. The CDR3 nucleotides are TGTGCCAGCCGGCGGGGTGATGAGCAGTACTTC.